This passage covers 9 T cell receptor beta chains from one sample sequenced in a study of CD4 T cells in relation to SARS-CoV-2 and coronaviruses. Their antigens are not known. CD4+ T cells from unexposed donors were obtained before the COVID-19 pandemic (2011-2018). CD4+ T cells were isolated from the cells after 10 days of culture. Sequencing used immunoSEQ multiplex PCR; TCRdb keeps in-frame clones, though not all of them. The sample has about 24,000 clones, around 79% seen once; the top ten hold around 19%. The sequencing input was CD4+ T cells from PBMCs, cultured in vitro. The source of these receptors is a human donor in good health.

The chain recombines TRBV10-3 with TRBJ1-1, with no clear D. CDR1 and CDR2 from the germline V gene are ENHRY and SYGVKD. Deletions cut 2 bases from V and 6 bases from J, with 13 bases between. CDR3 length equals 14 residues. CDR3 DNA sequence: TGTGCCATCAGTGAGATTCTTGGAGGCGCTGAAGCTTTCTTT. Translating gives CAISEILGGAEAFF.

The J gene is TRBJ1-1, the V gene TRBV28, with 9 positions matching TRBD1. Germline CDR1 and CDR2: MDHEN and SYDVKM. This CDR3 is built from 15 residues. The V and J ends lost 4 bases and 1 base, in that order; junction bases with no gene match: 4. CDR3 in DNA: TGTGCCAGCAGTTCACCGACAGGGGGGAACACTGAAGCTTTCTTT. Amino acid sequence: CASSSPTGGNTEAFF.

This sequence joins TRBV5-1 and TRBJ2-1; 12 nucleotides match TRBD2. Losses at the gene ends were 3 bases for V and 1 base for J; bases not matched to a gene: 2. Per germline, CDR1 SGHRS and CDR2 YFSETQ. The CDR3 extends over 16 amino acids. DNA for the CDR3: TGCGCCAGCAGCTCACTAGCGGGAGGATCCTACAATGAGCAGTTCTTC. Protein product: CASSSLAGGSYNEQFF.

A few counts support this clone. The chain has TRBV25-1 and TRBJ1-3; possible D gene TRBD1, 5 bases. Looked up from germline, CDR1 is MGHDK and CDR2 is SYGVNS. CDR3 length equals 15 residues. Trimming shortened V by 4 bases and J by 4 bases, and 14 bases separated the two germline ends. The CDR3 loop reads CASSAGTSRGNTIYF. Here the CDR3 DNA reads TGTGCCAGCAGTGCCGGGACCTCACGAGGAAACACCATATATTTT.

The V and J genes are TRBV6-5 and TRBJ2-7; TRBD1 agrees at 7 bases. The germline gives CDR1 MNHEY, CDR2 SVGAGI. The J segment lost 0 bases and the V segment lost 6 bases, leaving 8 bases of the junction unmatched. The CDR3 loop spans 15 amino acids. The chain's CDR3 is CASRIEGALSYEQYF. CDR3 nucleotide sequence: TGTGCCAGCAGAATAGAGGGGGCCCTCTCCTACGAGCAGTACTTC.

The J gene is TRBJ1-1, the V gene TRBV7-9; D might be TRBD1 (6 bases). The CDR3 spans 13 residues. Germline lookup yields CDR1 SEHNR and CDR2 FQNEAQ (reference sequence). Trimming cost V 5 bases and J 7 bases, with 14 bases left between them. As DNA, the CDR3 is TGTGCCAGCAGCCCAGGACAGCTATTTGAAGCTTTCTTT. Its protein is CASSPGQLFEAFF.

CDR3 in amino acids: CASSWDRYNEQFF. CDR3 coding DNA: TGTGCCAGCAGTTGGGACAGATACAATGAGCAGTTCTTC. The chain uses TRBV2 and TRBJ2-1; 7 bases fit TRBD1. The CDR3 has 13 amino acids. J was trimmed by 4 bases and V by 5 bases; bases with no gene match: 2. Germline assignment: CDR1 SNHLY and CDR2 FYNNEI.

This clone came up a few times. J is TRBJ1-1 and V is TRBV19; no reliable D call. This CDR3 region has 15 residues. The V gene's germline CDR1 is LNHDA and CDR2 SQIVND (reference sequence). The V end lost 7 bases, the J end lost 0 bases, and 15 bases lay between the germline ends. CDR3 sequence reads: CASNRETALNTEAFF. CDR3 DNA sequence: TGTGCCAGTAATAGGGAGACCGCCTTGAACACTGAAGCTTTCTTT.

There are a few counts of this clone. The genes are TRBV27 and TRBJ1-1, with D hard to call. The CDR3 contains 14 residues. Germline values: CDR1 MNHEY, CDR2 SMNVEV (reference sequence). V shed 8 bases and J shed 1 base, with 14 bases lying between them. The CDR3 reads CASRWDARNTEAFF. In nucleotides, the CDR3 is TGTGCCAGCCGTTGGGATGCTCGGAACACTGAAGCTTTCTTT.